This is a list of T cell receptor beta chains from one sample in a study of T cells expressing NK-cell markers. TCRdb re-analyzed the 5' RACE reads; it lists each CDR3 protein once, without DNA. The sample table sets out about 170,000 distinct CDR3 sequences. Sequenced input: blood T cells: a sorted CD56 or NKG2C T cell subset, CD4+ or CD8+ T cells, or bulk PBMC T cells (not recorded which). The origin of the receptors is a man aged 18-75 years in good health. The CDR3 runs from the conserved cysteine through the conserved F or W.

TRBJ2-7,TRBV2,CASNPQQRINEQYF
TRBJ1-3,TRBV12-3/TRBV12-4,CASRLTGGSGNTIYF
TRBJ2-3,TRBV5-6,CASSLGGLADTQYF
TRBJ1-2,TRBV1,CTSSQLTGGRRYGYTF
TRBJ2-7,TRBV14,CASSQDWGLFEQYF
TRBJ2-5,TRBV6-5,CASSYSWTSGQETQYF
TRBJ2-2,TRBV12-5,CASGWESGELFF
TRBJ2-3,TRBV5-1,CASSLASDSTDTQYF
TRBJ2-5,TRBV27,CASMDGASGGYTAKTQYF
TRBJ2-1,TRBV12-3/TRBV12-4,CATSGEGPYNEQFF
TRBJ2-3,TRBV28,CASSATSTDTQYF
TRBJ2-3,TRBV7-9,CASSLAKVEADTQYF
TRBJ2-3,TRBV15,CATSREGGGDTDTQYF
TRBJ1-2,TRBV12-3/TRBV12-4,CASSLPPAGGYGYTF
TRBJ2-5,TRBV20-1,CSASIFRLRGGPETQYF
TRBJ2-7,TRBV5-5,CASSLRQAFEGYEQYF
TRBJ2-7,TRBV19,CASSIDLTGGFYEQYF
TRBJ2-3,TRBV2,CASSKGLASTDTQYF
TRBJ2-1,TRBV7-9,CASSPKAYNEQFF
TRBJ2-3,TRBV9,CASTPEGSGASTDTQYF
TRBJ2-1,TRBV5-6,CASSLAGTGRNEQFF
TRBJ1-1,TRBV4-1,CASSTTWGADTEAFF
TRBJ1-1,TRBV25-1,CASSDLKGQNTEAFF
TRBJ2-7,TRBV5-1,CASSLDRGGEQYF
TRBJ1-6,TRBV9,CASSVGWSSYNSPLHF
TRBJ1-1,TRBV6-5,CASSYSLRGDTEAFF
TRBJ2-5,TRBV12-3/TRBV12-4,CASTRTRQETQYF
TRBJ2-7,TRBV12-3/TRBV12-4,CASSLRDTLYEQYF
TRBJ2-6,TRBV6-5,CASSSTGGYSGANVLTF